This T cell receptor (beta chain) came from a study of shared clonotypes between healthy human individuals. Whole-study context: The people who gave samples were a couple of women and a few men aged 18 to 49. General study findings and limits: The study generally estimated greater richness for naive than memory subsets. Sampling included only blood; tissue repertoires likely differ.

Assay: immunoSEQ multiplex PCR; the TCRdb copy retains only in-frame clones and omits some. The repertoire includes under 2,000,000 clones, roughly 94% of them detected once, and around 1% sits in the top ten. On this clone itself: Antigen: not known. One junction end does not reproduce the germline sequence, and a read error may be involved.

Naive CD8 cells, CD45RO-negative and positively selected for CCR7, excluded terminally differentiated effector memory CD45RA+ cells. Sequencing was carried out using naive CD8+ T cells sorted from blood. This clonotype was obtained from a man aged 18 to 30 in good health.

The CDR3 DNA reads as TGTGCTAGCAGCCACCCTCCTAGCGGACCCTACAATGAGCAGTTCTTC. Translated, it gives CASSHPPSGPYNEQFF. This rearrangement joins TRBV7-7 to TRBJ2-1, with TRBD2 identical over 7 bases. Per germline, CDR1 SSHAT and CDR2 FNYEAQ (reference sequence). CDR3 length: 16 residues.